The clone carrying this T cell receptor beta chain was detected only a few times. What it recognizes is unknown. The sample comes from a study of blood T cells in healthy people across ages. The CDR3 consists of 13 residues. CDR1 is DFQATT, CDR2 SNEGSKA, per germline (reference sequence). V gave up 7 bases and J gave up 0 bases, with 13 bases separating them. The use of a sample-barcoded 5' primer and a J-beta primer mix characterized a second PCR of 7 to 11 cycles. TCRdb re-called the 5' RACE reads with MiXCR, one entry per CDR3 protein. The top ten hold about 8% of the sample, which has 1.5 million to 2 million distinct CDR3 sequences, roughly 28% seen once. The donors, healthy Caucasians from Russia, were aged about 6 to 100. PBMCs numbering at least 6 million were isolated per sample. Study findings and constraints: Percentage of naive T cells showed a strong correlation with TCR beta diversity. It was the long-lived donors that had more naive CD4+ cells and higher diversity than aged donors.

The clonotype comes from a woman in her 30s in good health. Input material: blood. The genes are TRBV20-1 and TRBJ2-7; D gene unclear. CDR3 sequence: CSVDHPSSYEQYF. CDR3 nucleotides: TGCAGTGTCGATCACCCGAGCTCCTACGAGCAGTACTTC.